A selection of T cell receptor beta chains follows, all from one sample in a study of metastatic and nonmetastatic thyroid tumors. MiXCR re-clonotyped the PCR reads for TCRdb. Here the sample spans about 38,000 clones, less than 60% being singletons. The specimen sequenced was tumor tissue. The receptors stem from a male donor with papillary thyroid cancer or a benign thyroid nodule (not recorded which). Some clones in this sample may be carry-over from other donors' samples. CDR3s include the opening cysteine and the closing phenylalanine or tryptophan. A D gene is named only where the DNA matches it firmly. Expanded clones are given a class, and other clones once, few, many or no size at all.

clone size,D gene,J gene,V gene,CDR3 protein,CDR3 DNA
medium-sized,TRBD2,TRBJ2-7,TRBV6-1,CATRGLAGGLEYF,TGTGCCACCCGAGGACTAGCGGGAGGGTTGGAGTACTTC
-,-,TRBJ2-7,TRBV12-3/TRBV12-4,CASILELTYEQYF,TGTGCCAGCATTTTAGAATTGACCTACGAGCAGTACTTC
few,-,TRBJ1-6,TRBV6-5,CASSYRQDNSPLHF,TGTGCCAGCAGTTACCGTCAGGATAATTCACCCCTCCACTTT
-,-,TRBJ2-7,TRBV11-2,CASSRSGAYEQYF,TGTGCCAGCAGCCGCTCGGGGGCCTACGAGCAGTACTTC
few,TRBD2,TRBJ2-2,TRBV6-1,CASSQIGLAGELFF,TGTGCCAGCAGTCAAATCGGACTAGCCGGTGAGCTGTTTTTT
-,TRBD2,TRBJ2-1,TRBV7-8,CASSLGAGVYNEQFF,TGTGCCAGCAGCTTAGGGGCGGGAGTATACAATGAGCAGTTCTTC
-,TRBD1,TRBJ2-7,TRBV5-5,CASSRRDSLHSEQYF,TGTGCCAGCAGCCGCCGGGACAGCCTACATTCCGAGCAGTACTTC
once,-,TRBJ2-2,TRBV30,CAWSRGYGELFF,TGTGCCTGGAGCCGAGGCTACGGGGAGCTGTTTTTT
-,TRBD2,TRBJ2-2,TRBV7-3,CASSSTGTITGELFF,TGTGCCAGCAGCTCCACCGGGACTATTACCGGGGAGCTGTTTTTT
-,-,TRBJ2-7,TRBV5-1,CASSRTTGPGYEQYF,TGCGCCAGCAGTCGTACGACAGGACCAGGCTACGAGCAGTACTTC
-,TRBD1,TRBJ1-6,TRBV30,CAGQTGGSYNSPLHF,TGTGCCGGACAGACAGGGGGTTCCTATAATTCACCCCTCCACTTT
-,TRBD1,TRBJ1-3,TRBV30,CAWGRQGANGNTIYF,TGTGCCTGGGGTAGACAGGGGGCGAATGGAAACACCATATATTTT
-,TRBD1,TRBJ1-2,TRBV24-1,CATSDPGTGVAGDYGYTF,TGTGCCACCAGTGATCCAGGGACAGGGGTCGCGGGTGACTATGGCTACACCTTC
-,-,TRBJ2-3,TRBV4-3,CASSQAVGQCTDTQYF,TGCGCCAGCAGCCAAGCCGTAGGACAGTGTACAGATACGCAGTATTTT
-,TRBD2,TRBJ2-7,TRBV5-1,CASSLGTSGVYEQYF,TGCGCCAGCAGCTTAGGGACTAGCGGGGTCTACGAGCAGTACTTC